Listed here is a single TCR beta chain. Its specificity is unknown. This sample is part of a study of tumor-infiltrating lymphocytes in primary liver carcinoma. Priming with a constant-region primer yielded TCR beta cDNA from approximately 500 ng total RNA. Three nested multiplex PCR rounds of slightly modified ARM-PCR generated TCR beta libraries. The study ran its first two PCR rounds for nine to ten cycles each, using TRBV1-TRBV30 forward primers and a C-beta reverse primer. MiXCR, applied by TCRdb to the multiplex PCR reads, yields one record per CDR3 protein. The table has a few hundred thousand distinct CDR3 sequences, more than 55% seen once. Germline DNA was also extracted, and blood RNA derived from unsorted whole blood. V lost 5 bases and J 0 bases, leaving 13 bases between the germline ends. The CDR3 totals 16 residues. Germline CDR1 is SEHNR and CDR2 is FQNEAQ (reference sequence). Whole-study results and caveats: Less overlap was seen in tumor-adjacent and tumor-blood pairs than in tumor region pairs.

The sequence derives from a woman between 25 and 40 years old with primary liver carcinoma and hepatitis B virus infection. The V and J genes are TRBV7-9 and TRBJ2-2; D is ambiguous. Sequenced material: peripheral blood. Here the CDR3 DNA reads TGTGCCAGCAGCCCCCCACTAAGTGCGAACACCGGGGAGCTGTTTTTT. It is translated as CASSPPLSANTGELFF.